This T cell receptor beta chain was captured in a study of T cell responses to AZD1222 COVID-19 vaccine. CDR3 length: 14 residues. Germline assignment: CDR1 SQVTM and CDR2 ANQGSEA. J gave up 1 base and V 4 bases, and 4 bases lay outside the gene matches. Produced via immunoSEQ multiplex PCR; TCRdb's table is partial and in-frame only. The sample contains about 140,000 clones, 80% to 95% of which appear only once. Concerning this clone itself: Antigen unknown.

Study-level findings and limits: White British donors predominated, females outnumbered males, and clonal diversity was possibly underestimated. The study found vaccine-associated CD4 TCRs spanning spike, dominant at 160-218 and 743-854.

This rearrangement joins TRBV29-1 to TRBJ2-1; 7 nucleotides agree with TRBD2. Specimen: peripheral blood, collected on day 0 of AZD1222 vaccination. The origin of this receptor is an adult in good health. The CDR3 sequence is CSVVEGGSYNEQFF. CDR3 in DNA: TGCAGCGTTGTCGAGGGAGGGTCCTACAATGAGCAGTTCTTC.